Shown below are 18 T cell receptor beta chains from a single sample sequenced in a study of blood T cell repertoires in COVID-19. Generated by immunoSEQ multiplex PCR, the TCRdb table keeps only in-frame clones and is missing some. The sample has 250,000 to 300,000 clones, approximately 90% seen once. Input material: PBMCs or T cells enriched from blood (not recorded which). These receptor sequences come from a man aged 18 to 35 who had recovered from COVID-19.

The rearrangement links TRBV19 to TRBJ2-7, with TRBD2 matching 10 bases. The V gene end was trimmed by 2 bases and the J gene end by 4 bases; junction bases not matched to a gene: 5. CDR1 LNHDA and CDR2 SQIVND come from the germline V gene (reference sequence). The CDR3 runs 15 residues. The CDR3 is CASSITSGVIYEQYF. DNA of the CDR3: TGTGCCAGTAGTATAACTAGCGGGGTAATTTACGAGCAGTACTTC.

The CDR3 coding sequence is TGTGCCAGCAGCCAAGGGCGAGCGGGAGCGTACGAGCAGTACTTC. Protein product: CASSQGRAGAYEQYF. The V gene is TRBV3-1 (or the pseudogene TRBV3-2), the J gene TRBJ2-7; 8 bases line up with TRBD2. From germline, CDR1 is LGHDT and CDR2 YNNKEL (reference sequence). Germline trimming cut 1 base from V and 4 bases from J; bases unmatched to any gene: 6. The CDR3 loop spans 15 amino acids.

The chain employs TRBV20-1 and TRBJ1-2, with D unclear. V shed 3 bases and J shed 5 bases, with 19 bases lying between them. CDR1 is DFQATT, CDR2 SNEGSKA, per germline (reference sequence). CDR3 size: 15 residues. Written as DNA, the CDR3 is TGCAGTGCTAGTATGGCGGGGAACGGGCTATATGGCTACACCTTC. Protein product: CSASMAGNGLYGYTF.

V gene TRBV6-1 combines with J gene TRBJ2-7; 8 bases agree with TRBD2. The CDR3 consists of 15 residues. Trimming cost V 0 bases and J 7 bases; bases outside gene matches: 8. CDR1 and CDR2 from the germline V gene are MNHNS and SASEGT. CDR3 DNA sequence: TGTGCCAGCAGTGAAGCGCGGGAGGCGCCTTGGGAGCAGTACTTC. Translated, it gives CASSEAREAPWEQYF.

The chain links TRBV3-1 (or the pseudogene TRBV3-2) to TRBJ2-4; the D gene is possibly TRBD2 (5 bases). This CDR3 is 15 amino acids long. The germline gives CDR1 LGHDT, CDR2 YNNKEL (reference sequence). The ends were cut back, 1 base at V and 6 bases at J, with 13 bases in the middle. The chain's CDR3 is CASSQGGGRVNIQYF. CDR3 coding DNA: TGTGCCAGCAGCCAAGGAGGCGGGCGGGTAAACATTCAGTACTTC.

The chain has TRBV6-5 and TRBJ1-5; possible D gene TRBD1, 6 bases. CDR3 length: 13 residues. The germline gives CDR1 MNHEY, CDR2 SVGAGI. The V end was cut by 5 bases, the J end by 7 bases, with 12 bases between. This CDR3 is CASSTNRDQPQHF. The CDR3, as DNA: TGTGCCAGCAGTACGAACAGGGACCAGCCCCAGCATTTT.

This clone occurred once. This chain's CDR3 is CASSQESGGYNEQFF. The CDR3 bases are TGTGCCAGCAGCCAAGAAAGCGGGGGGTACAATGAGCAGTTCTTC. This chain links TRBV4-2 with TRBJ2-1, with 9 bases that match TRBD2. The germline V gene has CDR1 LGHNA and CDR2 YNFKEQ. The CDR3 sequence is 15 residues long. V dropped 0 bases and J dropped 4; count of bases not matched to a gene: 1.

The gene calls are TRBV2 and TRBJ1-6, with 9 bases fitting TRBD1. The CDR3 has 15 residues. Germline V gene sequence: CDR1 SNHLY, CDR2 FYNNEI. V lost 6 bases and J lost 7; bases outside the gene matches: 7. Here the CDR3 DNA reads TGTGCCAGCAGAGAGACCGGGACAGGGAATTCACCCCTCCACTTT. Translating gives CASRETGTGNSPLHF.

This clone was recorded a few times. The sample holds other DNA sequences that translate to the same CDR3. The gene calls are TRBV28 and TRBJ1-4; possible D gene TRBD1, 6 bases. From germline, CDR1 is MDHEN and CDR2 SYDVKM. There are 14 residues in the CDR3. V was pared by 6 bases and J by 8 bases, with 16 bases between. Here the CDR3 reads CASSLAGGGEKLFF. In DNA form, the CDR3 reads TGTGCCAGCAGCCTAGCGGGGGGCGGGGAAAAACTGTTTTTT.

The CDR3, as DNA: TGTGCCAGCAGTAGGGAGAGCAATCAGCCCCAGCATTTT. It translates to CASSRESNQPQHF. The genes are TRBV2 and TRBJ1-5, with D unclear. CDR1 is SNHLY and CDR2 is FYNNEI in the germline V gene. This CDR3 is built from 13 residues. V was shortened by 5 bases and J by 1 base, with 6 bases between the two germline ends.

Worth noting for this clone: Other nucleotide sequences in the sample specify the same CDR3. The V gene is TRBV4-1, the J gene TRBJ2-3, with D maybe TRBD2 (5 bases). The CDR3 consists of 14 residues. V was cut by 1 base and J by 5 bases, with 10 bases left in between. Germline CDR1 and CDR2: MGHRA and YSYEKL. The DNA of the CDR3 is TGCGCCAGCAGCCAAGTCCTAGCAGGAGATACGCAGTATTTT. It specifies CASSQVLAGDTQYF.

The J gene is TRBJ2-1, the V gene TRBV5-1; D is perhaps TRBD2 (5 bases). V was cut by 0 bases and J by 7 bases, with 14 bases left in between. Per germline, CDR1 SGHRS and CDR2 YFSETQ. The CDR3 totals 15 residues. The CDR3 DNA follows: TGCGCCAGCAGCTTGGCCACACTCCCGGGGAATGAGCAGTTCTTC. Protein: CASSLATLPGNEQFF.

CDR3 in DNA: TGCGCCAGCAGTGATCAGAACACCGGGGAGCTGTTTTTT. Protein: CASSDQNTGELFF. The J gene is TRBJ2-2, the V gene TRBV10-1; D call uncertain. The CDR3 consists of 13 residues. Trimming stripped 3 bases from V and 1 base from J, with 3 bases between. CDR1 is WNHNN and CDR2 is SYGVQD in the germline V gene (reference sequence).

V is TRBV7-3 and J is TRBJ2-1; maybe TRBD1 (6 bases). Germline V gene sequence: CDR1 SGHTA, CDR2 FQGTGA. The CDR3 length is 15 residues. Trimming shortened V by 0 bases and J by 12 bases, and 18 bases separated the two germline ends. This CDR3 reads CASSLTLSGVPRQFF. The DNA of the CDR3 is TGTGCCAGCAGCTTAACTCTCTCAGGGGTCCCTAGGCAGTTCTTC.

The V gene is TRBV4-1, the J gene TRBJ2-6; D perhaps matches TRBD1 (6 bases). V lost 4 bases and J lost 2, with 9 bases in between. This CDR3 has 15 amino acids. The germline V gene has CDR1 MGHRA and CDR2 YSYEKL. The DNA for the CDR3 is TGCGCCAGCAGCCCCTACAGGGCTGGGGCCAACGTCCTGACTTTC. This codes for CASSPYRAGANVLTF.

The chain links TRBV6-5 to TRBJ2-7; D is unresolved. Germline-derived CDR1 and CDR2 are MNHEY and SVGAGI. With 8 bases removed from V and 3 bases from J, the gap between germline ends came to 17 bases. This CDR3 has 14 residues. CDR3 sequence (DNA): TGTGCCAGCGCGATGGCTATGACTGACTACGAGCAGTACTTC. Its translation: CASAMAMTDYEQYF.

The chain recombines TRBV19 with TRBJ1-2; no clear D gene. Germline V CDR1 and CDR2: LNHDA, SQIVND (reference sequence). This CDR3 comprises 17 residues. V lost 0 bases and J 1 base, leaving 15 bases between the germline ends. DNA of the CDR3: TGTGCCAGTAGTATAGATCTCCGGCGACTTTTTAACTATGGCTACACCTTC. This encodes CASSIDLRRLFNYGYTF. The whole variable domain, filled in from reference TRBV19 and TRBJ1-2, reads DGGITQSPKYLFRKEGQNVTLSCEQNLNHDAMYWYRQDPGQGLRLIYYSQIVNDFQKGDIAEGYSVSREKKESFPLTVTSAQKNPTAFYLCASSIDLRRLFNYGYTFGSGTRLTVV.

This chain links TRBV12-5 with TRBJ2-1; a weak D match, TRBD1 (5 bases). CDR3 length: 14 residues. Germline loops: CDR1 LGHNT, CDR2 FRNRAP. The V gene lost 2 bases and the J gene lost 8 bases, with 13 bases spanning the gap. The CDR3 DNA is TGTGCTAGTGGTTTGCGGGCAGGGCGCGATGAGCAGTTCTTC. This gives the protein CASGLRAGRDEQFF. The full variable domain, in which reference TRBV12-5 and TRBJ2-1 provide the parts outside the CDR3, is DARVTQTPRHKVTEMGQEVTMRCQPILGHNTVFWYRQTMMQGLELLAYFRNRAPLDDSGMPKDRFSAEMPDATLATLKIQPSEPRDSAVYFCASGLRAGRDEQFFGPGTRLTVL.